These 30 T cell receptor beta chains originate from one sample sequenced in a study of human T cells and chemical hapten exposure. Noted time point: patch test 2, 6 weeks after DPC sensitization. Treatment meaning: therapeutic diphenylcyclopropenone sensitization with weekly scalp DPC. TCRdb fed the RACE reads into MiXCR, producing one record per CDR3 protein. The table shows approximately 87,000 distinct CDR3 sequences, with approximately 10% occurring only once. This material consisted of whole blood, taken in connection with sensitization to the hapten diphenylcyclopropenone (DPC). The receptor source for this set is a middle-aged woman with alopecia areata. Some clones in this sample may be carry-over from other donors' samples.

J is TRBJ2-1 and V is TRBV7-3, with a tentative D call TRBD1 (6 bases). CDR1 and CDR2 (germline): SGHTA, FQGTGA. The CDR3 has 14 amino acids. Trimming removed 2 bases at V and 4 bases at J, with 9 bases between. Written as DNA, the CDR3 is TGTGCCAGCAGCTTATCTAGGGGGTACAATGAGCAGTTCTTC. Its protein is CASSLSRGYNEQFF.

The CDR3 region has the DNA TGCAGTGCGAGGCCGGGACAGGGGAACCCCTACGAGCAGTACTTC. Protein product: CSARPGQGNPYEQYF. The chain employs TRBV20-1 and TRBJ2-7, with 10 bases that match TRBD1. CDR1 and CDR2 from the germline V gene are DFQATT and SNEGSKA (reference sequence). The CDR3 spans 15 residues. The V and J ends lost 6 bases and 2 bases, in that order; junction bases with no gene match: 10.

This clonotype has more than one count but fewer than ten. The rearrangement uses TRBV12-3 or TRBV12-4 and TRBJ1-1, with D uncertain. This CDR3 has 13 residues. Trimming left V 3 bases short and J 4 bases short, with 9 bases between. The DNA of the CDR3 is TGTGCCAGCAGTTTGTGGGGTTTCACTGAAGCTTTCTTT. Translating it yields CASSLWGFTEAFF.

The chain carries TRBV11-2 and TRBJ1-1; perhaps TRBD1 as D (5 bases). The V end was cut by 0 bases, the J end by 7 bases, with 9 bases between. Germline V gives CDR1 SGHAT, CDR2 FQNNGV. The CDR3 length is 13 residues. This CDR3 reads CASSLDLQGEAFF. For the CDR3, the DNA is TGTGCCAGCAGCTTAGATCTCCAGGGTGAAGCTTTCTTT. Supplemented by reference TRBV11-2 and TRBJ1-1, the full variable domain reads EAGVAQSPRYKIIEKRQSVAFWCNPISGHATLYWYQQILGQGPKLLIQFQNNGVVDDSQLPKDRFSAERLKGVDSTLKIQPAKLEDSAVYLCASSLDLQGEAFFGQGTRLTVV.

The table lists this clonotype with a few counts. V and J are TRBV29-1 and TRBJ1-1, with TRBD1 as a possible D gene (5 bases). The ends were cut back, 6 bases at V and 4 bases at J, with 18 bases in the middle. CDR3 length: 14 residues. CDR1 and CDR2 (germline): SQVTM, ANQGSEA. The CDR3 sequence is CSVPKPNGGTEAFF. The DNA of the CDR3 is TGCAGCGTCCCCAAACCTAACGGGGGCACTGAAGCTTTCTTT.

This clonotype was seen a few times. The genes are TRBV5-5 and TRBJ2-2; unclear D gene. The CDR3 has 15 amino acids. V was trimmed by 0 bases and J by 1 base, leaving 7 bases between them. Germline V gene data show CDR1 as SGHKS and CDR2 as YYEKEE (reference sequence). CDR3 DNA sequence: TGTGCCAGCAGCTTGGGTGCGGTGAACACCGGGGAGCTGTTTTTT. It yields the protein CASSLGAVNTGELFF.

This clonotype showed up many times. The chain is built from TRBV19 and TRBJ2-3; D remains ambiguous. Germline V gives CDR1 LNHDA, CDR2 SQIVND (reference sequence). The CDR3 loop spans 13 amino acids. V was shortened by 5 bases and J by 6 bases, with 12 bases between the two germline ends. DNA for the CDR3: TGTGCCAGTAGTTGGCGGCCAGGCGATACGCAGTATTTT. It yields the protein CASSWRPGDTQYF. The variable domain in full, completed from reference TRBV19 and TRBJ2-3, reads DGGITQSPKYLFRKEGQNVTLSCEQNLNHDAMYWYRQDPGQGLRLIYYSQIVNDFQKGDIAEGYSVSREKKESFPLTVTSAQKNPTAFYLCASSWRPGDTQYFGPGTRLTVL.

There are many counts of this clonotype. Here the CDR3 reads CASTPGSGYSTPLHF. The CDR3, as DNA: TGTGCCAGCACCCCAGGGTCGGGCTATTCAACACCCCTCCACTTT. The chain couples TRBV6-2 or TRBV6-3 to TRBJ1-6; D might be TRBD1 (5 bases). Germline V gene sequence: CDR1 MNHEY, CDR2 SVGEGT. The ends were cut back, 7 bases at V and 11 bases at J, with 21 bases in the middle. The CDR3 contains 15 residues.

There are a few counts of this clonotype. A junction boundary mismatches the germline segment, possibly from a read error. This chain links TRBV11-2 with TRBJ1-1, with TRBD1 as a possible D gene (5 bases). The CDR3 length is 13 residues. Germline assignment: CDR1 SGHAT and CDR2 FQNNGV. The CDR3 spells CASSLERTTFCVF. The CDR3 DNA follows: TGTGCCAGCAGCTTAGAACGGACAACCTTTTGCGTCTTT. The full variable domain, completed using reference TRBV11-2 and TRBJ1-1, is EAGVAQSPRYKIIEKRQSVAFWCNPISGHATLYWYQQILGQGPKLLIQFQNNGVVDDSQLPKDRFSAERLKGVDSTLKIQPAKLEDSAVYLCASSLERTTFCVFGQGTRLTVV.

This clonotype was detected only a few times. The gene calls are TRBV5-6 and TRBJ2-3, with D maybe TRBD2 (6 bases). The germline V gene has CDR1 SGHDT and CDR2 YYEEEE. V was shortened by 4 bases and J by 1 base, with 13 bases between the two germline ends. This CDR3 region has 15 residues. CDR3 region: CASSMGTSRTDTQYF. CDR3 in DNA: TGTGCCAGCAGCATGGGGACTTCCCGCACAGATACGCAGTATTTT.

This clonotype was observed many times. This chain joins TRBV7-2 and TRBJ2-4; weak D call: TRBD2 (5 bases). V was pared by 1 base and J by 9 bases, with 16 bases between. Germline values: CDR1 SGHTA, CDR2 FQGNSA. The CDR3 is 15 residues long. CDR3 sequence reads: CASSLGGSLRGIQYF. The CDR3 bases are TGTGCCAGCAGCTTAGGGGGTTCCCTCCGGGGCATTCAGTACTTC.

Only a few counts were recorded for this clonotype. This chain connects TRBV11-2 to TRBJ2-1, with D maybe TRBD1 (6 bases). The CDR3 length is 14 residues. The V gene lost 6 bases and the J gene lost 0 bases, with 9 bases spanning the gap. Germline V gene sequence: CDR1 SGHAT, CDR2 FQNNGV. The CDR3 loop reads CASRRDNSYNEQFF. The CDR3 DNA reads TGTGCCAGCAGACGGGACAACTCCTACAATGAGCAGTTCTTC.

The V and J genes are TRBV3-1 and TRBJ1-6; 8 nucleotides align to TRBD1. The CDR3 totals 16 residues. With V trimmed by 1 base and J by 5 bases, 4 bases remained unmatched. From germline, CDR1 is LGHDT and CDR2 YNNKEL (reference sequence). Written as DNA, the CDR3 is TGTGCCAGCAGCCAAGGGGGACAGGCGAATAATTCACCCCTCCACTTT. It codes for CASSQGGQANNSPLHF.

This clonotype appeared many times. This chain uses TRBV10-3 with TRBJ2-7; D is uncertain. V lost 8 bases and J lost 2, with 13 bases in between. From germline, CDR1 is ENHRY and CDR2 SYGVKD. The CDR3 sequence is 13 residues long. The CDR3 region has the DNA TGTGCCATCCGCGGCGCAAACCCCTACGAGCAGTACTTC. Translation gives CAIRGANPYEQYF.

The V call is TRBV18, the J call TRBJ1-1, with D possibly TRBD1 on 6 matching bases. The CDR3 runs to 14 residues. From germline, CDR1 is KGHSH and CDR2 LQKENI. The ends were cut back, 3 bases at V and 4 bases at J, with 12 bases in the middle. CDR3 coding DNA: TGTGCCAGCTCACCGGGGGCCCCGCGCACTGAAGCTTTCTTT. This gives the protein CASSPGAPRTEAFF.

The V and J genes are TRBV5-4 and TRBJ1-4, with TRBD1 identical over 9 bases. The CDR3 contains 16 residues. Germline lookup yields CDR1 SGHNT and CDR2 YYREEE (reference sequence). With V trimmed by 4 bases and J by 2 bases, 6 bases remained unmatched. The CDR3, as DNA: TGTGCCAGCAGCATTACAGGGGGCAACACTAATGAAAAACTGTTTTTT. Its translation: CASSITGGNTNEKLFF. Combining the CDR3 with reference TRBV5-4 and TRBJ1-4 gives the whole variable domain ETGVTQSPTHLIKTRGQQVTLRCSSQSGHNTVSWYQQALGQGPQFIFQYYREEENGRGNFPPRFSGLQFPNYSSELNVNALELDDSALYLCASSITGGNTNEKLFFGSGTQLSVL.

This clonotype occurred many times. The chain joins TRBV7-9 to TRBJ1-1; D uncertain. The ends were cut back, 1 base at V and 1 base at J, with 7 bases in the middle. The germline CDR1 and CDR2 sequences are SEHNR and FQNEAQ (reference sequence). The CDR3 is 14 residues long. The CDR3 reads CASSLGRTNTEAFF. The CDR3 nucleotides are TGTGCCAGCAGCTTAGGGCGGACGAACACTGAAGCTTTCTTT.

The chain joins TRBV28 to TRBJ1-2, with 9 bases fitting TRBD1. From germline, CDR1 is MDHEN and CDR2 SYDVKM. The CDR3 spans 15 residues. V lost 7 bases to trimming and J lost 9 bases; unmatched junction nucleotides: 15. In DNA, the CDR3 is TGTGCCAGCATGGAACGAGGGACAGGGAAAAGGAGCTACACCTTC. This sequence encodes CASMERGTGKRSYTF.

The chain joins TRBV7-2 to TRBJ2-3, with TRBD2 identical over 8 bases. The CDR3 has 15 amino acids. CDR1 and CDR2 from the germline V gene are SGHTA and FQGNSA. Trimming took 6 bases from V and 8 from J; bases not matched to a gene: 13. The CDR3 DNA is TGTGCCAGCAGATCCGGGGGGGCTCCGGCAAGTACGCAGTATTTT. Translating it yields CASRSGGAPASTQYF.

V is TRBV29-1 and J is TRBJ1-3; D is perhaps TRBD1 (6 bases). Germline V lookup: CDR1 SQVTM, CDR2 ANQGSEA. V lost 4 bases and J 1 base, leaving 8 bases between the germline ends. The CDR3 contains 13 residues. Here the CDR3 reads CSVGQVSGNTIYF. The CDR3 nucleotides read TGCAGCGTTGGACAGGTGTCTGGAAACACCATATATTTT.

This chain uses TRBV28 with TRBJ1-6; D is ambiguous. The CDR3 loop spans 15 amino acids. Trimming took off 8 bases at V and 0 bases at J, with 11 bases between the two ends. Per germline, CDR1 MDHEN and CDR2 SYDVKM. CDR3 DNA sequence: TGTGCCAGCCATGGAGGGAGCTCCTATAATTCACCCCTCCACTTT. Protein product: CASHGGSSYNSPLHF.

This chain uses TRBV6-2 or TRBV6-3 with TRBJ2-5, with D hard to call. The CDR3 consists of 13 residues. The V end was cut by 2 bases, the J end by 5 bases, with 9 bases between. Germline V lookup: CDR1 MNHEY, CDR2 SVGEGT. The DNA for the CDR3 is TGTGCCAGCAGTTACCCCACCCGGGAGACCCAGTACTTC. Translating it yields CASSYPTRETQYF.

The chain has TRBV5-4 and TRBJ2-3; 11 nucleotides line up with TRBD2. Germline CDR1 SGHNT, CDR2 YYREEE (reference sequence). The CDR3 covers 17 residues. Losses at the gene ends were 1 base for V and 2 bases for J; bases not matched to a gene: 6. The CDR3 DNA sequence: TGTGCCAGCAGCTTGTGGGTAGCGGGGGGGGCCACAGATACGCAGTATTTT. The encoded protein is CASSLWVAGGATDTQYF. Full variable domain (remainder filled in from reference TRBV5-4 and TRBJ2-3): ETGVTQSPTHLIKTRGQQVTLRCSSQSGHNTVSWYQQALGQGPQFIFQYYREEENGRGNFPPRFSGLQFPNYSSELNVNALELDDSALYLCASSLWVAGGATDTQYFGPGTRLTVL.

This chain connects TRBV10-1 to TRBJ1-1; D not resolved. Germline lookup yields CDR1 WNHNN and CDR2 SYGVQD (reference sequence). The CDR3 contains 13 residues. The V and J ends lost 6 bases and 0 bases respectively, with 8 bases between them. The CDR3 bases are TGCGCCAGCAGGGCAAACATGAACACTGAAGCTTTCTTT. It specifies CASRANMNTEAFF.

The V call is TRBV19, the J call TRBJ1-2; D perhaps matches TRBD1 (5 bases). Between the trimmed V and J ends, which lost 5 bases and 4 bases, there was a span of 11 bases. This CDR3 has 13 residues. Germline V CDR1 and CDR2: LNHDA, SQIVND (reference sequence). The CDR3 is CASSLDSPYGYTF. The DNA for the CDR3 is TGTGCCAGTAGTCTCGACAGCCCCTATGGCTACACCTTC.

The rearrangement joins TRBV6-6 to TRBJ2-3, with 7 bases matching TRBD2. This CDR3 contains 14 residues. The germline gives CDR1 MNHNY, CDR2 SVGAGI (reference sequence). V trimming: 5 bases; J trimming: 8 bases; junction bases outside the gene matches: 10. For the CDR3, the DNA is TGTGCCAGCAGTCACCCGGGACTATGGGGTACGCAGTATTTT. This sequence encodes CASSHPGLWGTQYF.

This clonotype was found many times. The chain uses TRBV9 and TRBJ1-4; no definite D call. The CDR3 is made up of 11 amino acids. Per germline, CDR1 SGDLS and CDR2 YYNGEE. The V end was cut by 4 bases, the J end by 12 bases, with 10 bases between. Here the CDR3 reads CASSSGRELFF. The CDR3 nucleotides are TGTGCCAGCAGCTCCGGCCGAGAACTGTTTTTT.

The rearrangement links TRBV28 to TRBJ1-2, with D perhaps matching TRBD1 (6 bases). Germline assignment: CDR1 MDHEN and CDR2 SYDVKM. CDR3 size: 14 residues. Trimming shortened V by 7 bases and J by 8 bases, and 20 bases separated the two germline ends. CDR3 DNA sequence: TGTGCCAGCACCCTTAGGGGGGGATTCGGAGGCTACACCTTC. Its protein is CASTLRGGFGGYTF.

This clonotype was seen a few times. V gene TRBV19 combines with J gene TRBJ2-1, with a tentative D call TRBD2 (6 bases). The CDR3 extends over 16 amino acids. Germline CDR1 is LNHDA and CDR2 is SQIVND (reference sequence). V was shortened by 6 bases and J by 7 bases, with 22 bases between the two germline ends. The CDR3 coding sequence is TGTGCCAGTAGCCCCTACGGAACGGGAGCAGCAAATGAGCAGTTCTTC. It codes for CASSPYGTGAANEQFF.

The chain carries TRBV29-1 and TRBJ1-5; 7 bases agree with TRBD1. In germline, CDR1 is SQVTM, CDR2 ANQGSEA. Germline trimming cut 7 bases from V and 3 bases from J; bases unmatched to any gene: 6. The CDR3 covers 13 residues. The CDR3 bases are TGCAGCGCCCAAGGGACAGACAATCAGCCCCAGCATTTT. Protein: CSAQGTDNQPQHF.